The 23 T cell receptor beta chains given below trace back to one sample, sequenced in a study of blood T cell repertoires in COVID-19. Produced via immunoSEQ multiplex PCR; TCRdb's table is partial and in-frame only. The table shows under 90,000 clones, with around 83% occurring only once. Sequencing used peripheral blood. The source is an older man with acute or convalescent COVID-19.

The rearrangement links TRBV5-6 to TRBJ2-3, with D possibly matching TRBD1 (7 bases). The length of the CDR3 is 12 residues. Trimming took 5 bases from V and 6 from J, leaving 10 bases between them. Germline assignment: CDR1 SGHDT and CDR2 YYEEEE. This CDR3 reads CASSQGGDTQYF. CDR3 sequence (DNA): TGTGCCAGCAGTCAGGGGGGTGATACGCAGTATTTT.

CDR3 DNA sequence: TGCGCCAGCAGCCAAGGTGTCTTAGGGGTGGGCACAGATACGCAGTATTTT. It is translated as CASSQGVLGVGTDTQYF. The chain has TRBV4-3 and TRBJ2-3; tentative D call: TRBD1 (5 bases). In germline, CDR1 is LGHNA, CDR2 YSLEER. The CDR3 is made up of 17 amino acids. V dropped 1 base and J dropped 1 base, with 15 bases sitting between them.

This chain connects TRBV27 to TRBJ2-1; D unresolved. The CDR3 sequence is 17 residues long. Germline CDR1 MNHEY, CDR2 SMNVEV (reference sequence). V lost 4 bases, J lost 5 bases, and 21 bases lay in between. The DNA of the CDR3 is TGTGCCAGCAGTTCCGCCCCTATGGCGGAAGGAAACAATGAGCAGTTCTTC. Translated, it gives CASSSAPMAEGNNEQFF.

This chain uses TRBV7-2 with TRBJ1-1; D unresolved. Trimming removed 5 bases at V and 0 bases at J, with 10 bases between. Germline V gives CDR1 SGHTA, CDR2 FQGNSA. The CDR3 is made up of 14 amino acids. The CDR3 here is CASSTSRMNTEAFF. CDR3 bases: TGTGCCAGCAGCACCTCGCGCATGAACACTGAAGCTTTCTTT. Together with reference TRBV7-2 and TRBJ1-1, the CDR3 gives the full variable domain: GAGVSQSPSNKVTEKGKDVELRCDPISGHTALYWYRQSLGQGLEFLIYFQGNSAPDKSGLPSDRFSAERTGGSVSTLTIQRTQQEDSAVYLCASSTSRMNTEAFFGQGTRLTVV.

This clone came up once. This chain links TRBV4-1 with TRBJ1-6, with a possible D match to TRBD1 (6 bases). V gave up 4 bases and J gave up 8 bases, with 18 bases separating them. Germline V gene sequence: CDR1 MGHRA, CDR2 YSYEKL. The length of the CDR3 is 16 residues. The CDR3 sequence is CASSLGQSPLDSPLHF. CDR3 coding DNA: TGCGCCAGCAGCCTCGGACAGTCCCCACTTGATTCACCCCTCCACTTT.

The V and J genes are TRBV5-6 and TRBJ1-1, with D uncertain. CDR1 is SGHDT, CDR2 YYEEEE, per germline. Trimming stripped 5 bases from V and 3 bases from J, with 14 bases between. The CDR3 runs to 14 residues. Here the CDR3 reads CASRRRLEHTEAFF. CDR3 bases: TGTGCCAGCAGACGACGTCTGGAGCACACTGAAGCTTTCTTT.

The rearrangement joins TRBV19 to TRBJ1-2; 8 positions agree with TRBD1. V was clipped by 6 bases and J by 8 bases; unmatched bases: 11. The CDR3 is 14 amino acids. CDR1 is LNHDA and CDR2 is SQIVND in the germline V gene (reference sequence). This chain's CDR3 is CASSGTGLRSGYTF. In nucleotides, the CDR3 is TGTGCCAGTAGCGGGACAGGCCTCAGAAGCGGCTACACCTTC.

The rearrangement uses TRBV14 and TRBJ1-6; unclear D gene. CDR1 is SGHDN, CDR2 FVKESK, per germline. The V gene lost 0 bases and the J gene lost 7 bases, with 13 bases spanning the gap. The CDR3 spans 16 residues. The CDR3 here is CASSQDLSLINSPLHF. The CDR3 DNA is TGTGCCAGCAGCCAAGATTTGAGCCTGATCAATTCACCCCTCCACTTT.

This chain connects TRBV7-2 to TRBJ2-1; 10 bases map to TRBD2. In germline, CDR1 is SGHTA, CDR2 FQGNSA. This CDR3 spans 15 amino acids. Trimming removed 1 base from V and 6 bases from J; junction bases left unmatched: 3. This CDR3 reads CASSLVASGGNEQFF. The CDR3 DNA reads as TGTGCCAGCAGCTTAGTAGCTAGCGGGGGCAATGAGCAGTTCTTC.

CDR3 sequence: CASSYGTGETQYF. The DNA of the CDR3 is TGTGCCAGCAGTTACGGCACGGGGGAGACCCAGTACTTC. The V gene is TRBV27, the J gene TRBJ2-5; possibly TRBD2 for D (5 bases). This CDR3 is built from 13 residues. From germline, CDR1 is MNHEY and CDR2 SMNVEV (reference sequence). Trimming left V 4 bases short and J 5 bases short, with 11 bases between.

This sequence joins TRBV19 and TRBJ2-3, with 10 bases fitting TRBD2. The CDR3 totals 19 residues. V dropped 3 bases and J dropped 0; count of bases not matched to a gene: 12. CDR1 is LNHDA, CDR2 SQIVND, per germline (reference sequence). DNA of the CDR3: TGTGCCAGTAGTATGGATAGCGGGGGGTTAATGGGTAGCACAGATACGCAGTATTTT. It specifies CASSMDSGGLMGSTDTQYF. The whole variable domain, filled in from reference TRBV19 and TRBJ2-3, reads DGGITQSPKYLFRKEGQNVTLSCEQNLNHDAMYWYRQDPGQGLRLIYYSQIVNDFQKGDIAEGYSVSREKKESFPLTVTSAQKNPTAFYLCASSMDSGGLMGSTDTQYFGPGTRLTVL.

The rearrangement uses TRBV11-3 and TRBJ2-7; 9 positions agree with TRBD1. The length of the CDR3 is 14 residues. V was clipped by 4 bases and J by 3 bases; unmatched bases: 4. The germline V gene has CDR1 SGHNT and CDR2 YENEEA. The CDR3 DNA reads TGTGCCAGCAGCTCAGGGGGACAGGGCTACGAGCAGTACTTC. The encoded protein is CASSSGGQGYEQYF.

This clone has just one count. This CDR3 is CASSSSGGVGNEQFF. The CDR3, as DNA: TGTGCCAGCAGCTCTTCGGGAGGCGTGGGTAATGAGCAGTTCTTC. J is TRBJ2-1 and V is TRBV27; TRBD2 agrees at 7 bases. Germline CDR1 reads MNHEY; CDR2 reads SMNVEV (reference sequence). Trimming at V came to 6 bases and at J to 7 bases, leaving 12 bases not matched to a gene. This CDR3 comprises 15 residues.

The chain uses TRBV7-2 and TRBJ2-1; perhaps TRBD2 as D (6 bases). CDR1 is SGHTA and CDR2 is FQGNSA in the germline V gene. The CDR3 extends over 15 amino acids. Trimming cost V 2 bases and J 4 bases, with 12 bases left between them. The CDR3, as DNA: TGTGCCAGCAGCTTAAACCGACTAGTTTACAATGAGCAGTTCTTC. Translation: CASSLNRLVYNEQFF.

The CDR3, as DNA: TGTGCCAGCAGCTATGGGAGTCAGGGGGGTCTCACCGGGGAGCTGTTTTTT. Translating gives CASSYGSQGGLTGELFF. The chain joins TRBV7-8 to TRBJ2-2; D is possibly TRBD1 (7 bases). The V end was cut by 4 bases, the J end by 4 bases, with 19 bases between. The CDR3 covers 17 residues. Germline V gene lookup returns CDR1 SGHVS and CDR2 FQNEAQ.

This chain uses TRBV2 with TRBJ2-3; TRBD2 might be the D (5 bases). CDR3 length: 13 amino acids. V lost 5 bases and J lost 5, with 11 bases in between. Germline V gene lookup returns CDR1 SNHLY and CDR2 FYNNEI. The CDR3 bases are TGTGCCAGCAGTAACGGGGTTGGAGATACGCAGTATTTT. This sequence encodes CASSNGVGDTQYF.

The chain has TRBV18 and TRBJ1-1; D gene unclear. This CDR3 is built from 15 residues. In germline, CDR1 is KGHSH, CDR2 LQKENI. Trimming cost V 1 base and J 1 base, with 10 bases left between them. The CDR3 nucleotides read TGTGCCAGCTCACCACTTGAAGGAGGGAACACTGAAGCTTTCTTT. Translating it yields CASSPLEGGNTEAFF.

The rearrangement uses TRBV7-9 and TRBJ2-3, with 10 nucleotides matching TRBD2. Germline CDR1 and CDR2: SEHNR and FQNEAQ (reference sequence). V dropped 0 bases and J dropped 3; count of bases not matched to a gene: 0. The CDR3 has 15 amino acids. The CDR3 loop is CASSLAAGGTDTQYF. The CDR3 DNA reads TGTGCCAGCAGCTTAGCAGCGGGAGGGACAGATACGCAGTATTTT.

This chain uses TRBV21-1 with TRBJ2-2; the table assigns TRBD1, which was not confirmed against the DNA. TRBV21-1 is tagged as a pseudogene. The CDR3 contains 14 residues. The CDR3 nucleotides are TGTGCCGGGCTACAGGGGGCGGACACCGGGGAGCTGTTTTTT. Protein product: CAGLQGADTGELFF.

The gene calls are TRBV3-1 (or the pseudogene TRBV3-2) and TRBJ1-1, with TRBD1 identical over 8 bases. This CDR3 has 12 amino acids. The trim removed 1 base at V and 10 bases at J, leaving 2 bases unmatched. Germline CDR1 LGHDT, CDR2 YNNKEL (reference sequence). This CDR3 is CASSQAGTGAFF. The DNA for the CDR3 is TGTGCCAGCAGCCAAGCCGGGACAGGAGCTTTCTTT.

This chain joins TRBV7-9 and TRBJ2-7, with 12 bases that match TRBD2. CDR1 and CDR2 from the germline V gene are SEHNR and FQNEAQ (reference sequence). The V and J ends lost 4 bases and 4 bases, in that order; junction bases with no gene match: 8. The CDR3 has 16 amino acids. CDR3 in DNA: TGTGCCAGCAGCTCACCGACTAGCGGGAGTAGGTACGAGCAGTACTTC. Translating it yields CASSSPTSGSRYEQYF.

The rearrangement links TRBV28 to TRBJ2-2; no firm D call. The germline V gene has CDR1 MDHEN and CDR2 SYDVKM. The CDR3 contains 14 residues. V gave up 6 bases and J gave up 1 base, with 9 bases separating them. The CDR3 DNA reads TGTGCCAGCAGGCCTACGGGGAACACCGGGGAGCTGTTTTTT. Its protein is CASRPTGNTGELFF.

This clone appeared a few times. This CDR3 reads CASGSGYNEQFF. CDR3 bases: TGTGCCAGCGGGAGCGGCTACAATGAGCAGTTCTTC. The genes are TRBV27 and TRBJ2-1, with a tentative D call TRBD2 (5 bases). V dropped 8 bases and J dropped 3 bases, with 8 bases sitting between them. The CDR3 loop spans 12 amino acids. The V gene's germline CDR1 is MNHEY and CDR2 SMNVEV (reference sequence).